What follows is one T cell receptor beta chain and its context. Its antigen remains unidentified. This record comes from a study of circulating and synovial CD4+ cells in juvenile arthritis. General observations from the study: These repertoires were less diverse than bulk blood CD4 repertoires.

Germline CDR1 reads KGHSH; CDR2 reads LQKENI. The CDR3 spans 13 residues. The V and J ends lost 3 bases and 7 bases respectively, with 12 bases between them. The assay was immunoSEQ multiplex PCR, and TCRdb's table has in-frame clones only and misses some. The sample includes 25,000 to 35,000 clones, 85% to 95% of them seen just once. This sequence originates from a human donor with juvenile idiopathic arthritis. V gene TRBV18 combines with J gene TRBJ1-2; tentatively, D is TRBD1 (5 bases). The source material was CD4+ T cells from blood. The CDR3 nucleotides read TGTGCCAGCTCACCTGACTCAAGGGGTGGCTACACCTTC. As protein: CASSPDSRGGYTF. Full variable domain (outside the CDR3, taken from reference TRBV18 and TRBJ1-2): NAGVMQNPRHLVRRRGQEARLRCSPMKGHSHVYWYRQLPEEGLKFMVYLQKENIIDESGMPKERFSAEFPKEGPSILRIQQVVRGDSAAYFCASSPDSRGGYTFGSGTRLTVV.